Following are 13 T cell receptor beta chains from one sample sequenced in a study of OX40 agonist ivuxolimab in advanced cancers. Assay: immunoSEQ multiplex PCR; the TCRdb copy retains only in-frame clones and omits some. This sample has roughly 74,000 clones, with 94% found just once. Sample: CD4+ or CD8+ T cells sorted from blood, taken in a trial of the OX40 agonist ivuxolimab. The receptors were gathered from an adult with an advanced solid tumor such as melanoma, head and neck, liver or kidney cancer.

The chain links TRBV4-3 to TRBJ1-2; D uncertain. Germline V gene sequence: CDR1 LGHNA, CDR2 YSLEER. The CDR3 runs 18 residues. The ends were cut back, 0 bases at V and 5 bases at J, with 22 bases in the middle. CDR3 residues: CASSQDRVSTFMEYGYTF. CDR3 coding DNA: TGCGCCAGCAGCCAAGATAGGGTCAGTACCTTTATGGAGTATGGCTACACCTTC.

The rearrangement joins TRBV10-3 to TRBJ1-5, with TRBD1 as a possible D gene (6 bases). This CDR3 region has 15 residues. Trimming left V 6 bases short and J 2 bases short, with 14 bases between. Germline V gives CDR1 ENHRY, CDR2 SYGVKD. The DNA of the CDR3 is TGTGCCATCAGCAAGACAGGTATGGGCAATCAGCCCCAGCATTTT. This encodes CAISKTGMGNQPQHF.

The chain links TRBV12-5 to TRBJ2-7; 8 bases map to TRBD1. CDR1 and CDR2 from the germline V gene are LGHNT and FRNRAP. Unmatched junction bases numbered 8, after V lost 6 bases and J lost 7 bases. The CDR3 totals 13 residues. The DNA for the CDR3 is TGTGCTAGTGGCTCGGGACAGGTTAAAGAGCAGTACTTC. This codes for CASGSGQVKEQYF. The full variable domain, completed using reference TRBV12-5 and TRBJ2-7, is DARVTQTPRHKVTEMGQEVTMRCQPILGHNTVFWYRQTMMQGLELLAYFRNRAPLDDSGMPKDRFSAEMPDATLATLKIQPSEPRDSAVYFCASGSGQVKEQYFGPGTRLTVT.

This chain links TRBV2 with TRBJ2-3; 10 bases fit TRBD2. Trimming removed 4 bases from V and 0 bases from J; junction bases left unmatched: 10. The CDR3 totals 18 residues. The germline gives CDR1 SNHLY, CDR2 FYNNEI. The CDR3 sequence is CASSVPGTSVPSTDTQYF. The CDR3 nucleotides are TGTGCCAGCAGTGTACCCGGGACTAGCGTCCCTAGCACAGATACGCAGTATTTT.

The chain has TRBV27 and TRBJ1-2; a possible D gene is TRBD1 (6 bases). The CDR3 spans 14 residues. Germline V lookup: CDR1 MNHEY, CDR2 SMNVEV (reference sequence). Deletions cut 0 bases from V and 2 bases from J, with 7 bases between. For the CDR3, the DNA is TGTGCCAGCAGTTTATCGGACAGAAACTATGGCTACACCTTC. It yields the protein CASSLSDRNYGYTF.

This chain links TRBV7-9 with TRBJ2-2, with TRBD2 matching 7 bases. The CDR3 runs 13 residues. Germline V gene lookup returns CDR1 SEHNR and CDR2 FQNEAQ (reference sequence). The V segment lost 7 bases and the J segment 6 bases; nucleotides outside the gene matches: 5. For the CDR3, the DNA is TGTGCCAGCACCCATCGGGGGGCCGGGGAGCTGTTTTTT. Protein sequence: CASTHRGAGELFF. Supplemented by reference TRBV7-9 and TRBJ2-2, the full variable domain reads DTGVSQNPRHKITKRGQNVTFRCDPISEHNRLYWYRQTLGQGPEFLTYFQNEAQLEKSRLLSDRFSAERPKGSFSTLEIQRTEQGDSAMYLCASTHRGAGELFFGEGSRLTVL.

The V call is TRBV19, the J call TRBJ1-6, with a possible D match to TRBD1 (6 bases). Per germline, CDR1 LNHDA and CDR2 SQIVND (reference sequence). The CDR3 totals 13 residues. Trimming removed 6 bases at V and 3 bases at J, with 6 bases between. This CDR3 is CASRQGYNSPLHF. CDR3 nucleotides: TGTGCCAGTAGACAGGGCTATAATTCACCCCTCCACTTT.

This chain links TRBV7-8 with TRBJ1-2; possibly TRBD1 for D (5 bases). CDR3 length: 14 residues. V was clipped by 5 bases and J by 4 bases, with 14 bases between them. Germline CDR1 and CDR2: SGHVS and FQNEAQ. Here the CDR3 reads CASSQAGGTYGYTF. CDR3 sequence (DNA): TGTGCCAGCAGCCAAGCCGGGGGGACCTATGGCTACACCTTC.

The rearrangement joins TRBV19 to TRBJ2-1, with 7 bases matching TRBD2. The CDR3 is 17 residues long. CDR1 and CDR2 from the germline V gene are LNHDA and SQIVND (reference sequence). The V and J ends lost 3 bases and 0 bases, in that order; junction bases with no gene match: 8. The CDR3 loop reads CASSISTSFGSYNEQFF. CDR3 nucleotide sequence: TGTGCCAGTAGTATTTCGACTAGCTTTGGCTCCTACAATGAGCAGTTCTTC. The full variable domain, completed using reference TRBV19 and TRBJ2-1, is DGGITQSPKYLFRKEGQNVTLSCEQNLNHDAMYWYRQDPGQGLRLIYYSQIVNDFQKGDIAEGYSVSREKKESFPLTVTSAQKNPTAFYLCASSISTSFGSYNEQFFGPGTRLTVL.

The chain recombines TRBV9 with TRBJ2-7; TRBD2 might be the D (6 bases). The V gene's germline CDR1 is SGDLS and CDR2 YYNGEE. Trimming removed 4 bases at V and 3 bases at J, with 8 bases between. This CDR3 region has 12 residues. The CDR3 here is CASSPGGYEQYF. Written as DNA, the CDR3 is TGTGCCAGCAGCCCCGGGGGCTACGAGCAGTACTTC.

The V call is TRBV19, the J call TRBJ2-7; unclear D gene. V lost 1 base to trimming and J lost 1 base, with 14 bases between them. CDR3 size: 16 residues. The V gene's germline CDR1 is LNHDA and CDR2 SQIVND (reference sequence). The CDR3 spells CASSIGPGTFSYEQYF. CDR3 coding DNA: TGTGCCAGTAGTATAGGTCCGGGTACATTTTCCTACGAGCAGTACTTC.

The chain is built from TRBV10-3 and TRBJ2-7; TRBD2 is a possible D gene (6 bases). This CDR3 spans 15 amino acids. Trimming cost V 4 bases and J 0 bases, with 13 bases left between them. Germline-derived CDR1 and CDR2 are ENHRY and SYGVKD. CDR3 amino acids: CAISGAGPNSYEQYF. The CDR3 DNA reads TGTGCCATCAGTGGAGCGGGCCCTAACTCCTACGAGCAGTACTTC.

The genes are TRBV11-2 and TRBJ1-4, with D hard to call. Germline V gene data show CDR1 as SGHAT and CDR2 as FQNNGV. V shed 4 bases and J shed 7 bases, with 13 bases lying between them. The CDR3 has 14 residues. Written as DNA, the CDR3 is TGTGCCAGCAGCTCCCATGACCTTAGTGAAAAACTGTTTTTT. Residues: CASSSHDLSEKLFF.